One and the same sample provided the 30 T cell receptor beta chains below, sequenced in a study of tumor-infiltrating lymphocytes in primary liver carcinoma (dated by TCRdb to about 2017). For sequencing, an Illumina HiSeq 2500 was employed. Using a constant-region primer and ProtoScript II reverse transcriptase, TCRbeta-specific cDNA was reverse-transcribed from 500 ng total RNA. Three nested multiplex PCR rounds, following a slightly modified ARM-PCR procedure, were used to build the TCRbeta libraries. Multiplex TRBV1-TRBV30 forward primers and a Cbeta reverse primer were used in the first two PCR rounds, each of which was run for around 10 cycles. TCRdb itself trimmed the public reads at Q25 with fastp, ran MiXCR and retained productive beta chains. Each CDR3 protein gets just one entry, which takes the most common genes and DNA from the rows behind it. For this sample the table gives approximately 74,000 distinct CDR3 sequences, of which about two thirds were detected only once. Clones ranked in the top ten supply approximately 14% of the sample.

Without any cell sorting, total RNA and DNA were co-extracted from approximately 22-30 mg of bulk tissue using the AllPrep DNA/RNA mini kit. Sequencing was done on a sample of liver tumor tissue from sampling region 4. The cell subset or site label on this specimen signifies: tumor region T4, right-lateral pole. These receptors all come from an older woman with primary liver carcinoma and hepatitis B virus infection.

A note on this clonotype: Relative to the germline gene, one junction end is altered; a read error may explain this. The rearrangement uses TRBV4-2 and TRBJ2-3; D may be TRBD1 (6 bases). The V gene's germline CDR1 is LGHNA and CDR2 YNFKEQ. The CDR3 is made up of 17 amino acids. The CDR3 nucleotides are TGTACCAGCAGCCAAGATCGAAGGGGGACGGTGGTAGATACGCACTATTTT. It is translated as CTSSQDRRGTVVDTHYF.

V and J are TRBV29-1 and TRBJ1-1; D remains ambiguous. From germline, CDR1 is SQVTM and CDR2 ANQGSEA. The CDR3 is 13 amino acids. V gave up 3 bases and J gave up 2 bases, with 10 bases separating them. The CDR3 region has the DNA TGCAGCGTTGAGGATCAGATAAACACTGAAGCTTTCTTT. It specifies CSVEDQINTEAFF.

In its sample, this clonotype was seen a few times. CDR3 amino acids: CASSSPRTGGWGTGELFF. As DNA, the CDR3 is TGTGCCAGCAGTTCCCCCCGGACAGGGGGGTGGGGGACCGGGGAGCTGTTTTTT. This chain uses TRBV28 with TRBJ2-2; 10 nucleotides match TRBD1. Unmatched junction bases numbered 13, after V lost 4 bases and J lost 5 bases. The CDR3 consists of 18 residues. CDR1 and CDR2 (germline): MDHEN, SYDVKM.

A word on this clonotype: The junction departs from the called germline gene at one end, perhaps through a read error. This rearrangement joins TRBV12-5 to TRBJ2-1; no firm D call. CDR3 length: 14 residues. From germline, CDR1 is LGHNT and CDR2 FRNRAP. CDR3 bases: TGTGCTAGTGGTTTCGAGGTAGCTTATAATGAGCATTTCTTC. Translating gives CASGFEVAYNEHFF. Variable domain in full (rest from reference TRBV12-5 and TRBJ2-1): DARVTQTPRHKVTEMGQEVTMRCQPILGHNTVFWYRQTMMQGLELLAYFRNRAPLDDSGMPKDRFSAEMPDATLATLKIQPSEPRDSAVYFCASGFEVAYNEHFFGPGTRLTVL.

On this clonotype: One base away lies a much larger clone, so this may be a sequencing read error. The rearrangement uses TRBV7-9 and TRBJ2-1; TRBD1 agrees at 7 bases. Germline values: CDR1 SEHNR, CDR2 FQNEAQ (reference sequence). The CDR3 spans 14 residues. Here the CDR3 reads CACSLGTVDNEQFF. The CDR3, as DNA: TGTGCCTGCAGCTTAGGGACAGTAGACAATGAGCAGTTCTTC. Full variable domain (rest looked up from reference TRBV7-9 and TRBJ2-1): DTGVSQNPRHKITKRGQNVTFRCDPISEHNRLYWYRQTLGQGPEFLTYFQNEAQLEKSRLLSDRFSAERPKGSFSTLEIQRTEQGDSAMYLCACSLGTVDNEQFFGPGTRLTVL.

For this clonotype: Its ends do not fully match the called genes, so a read error is possible. The rearrangement joins TRBV29-1 to TRBJ2-5; TRBD2 is a possible D gene (5 bases). CDR3 size: 13 residues. Per germline, CDR1 SQVTM and CDR2 ANQGSEA. CDR3 nucleotides: TGTAGCGTTGGTAGTATCCAGCGAGAGACCCAGTACTTC. It is translated as CSVGSIQRETQYF. Full variable domain (rest looked up from reference TRBV29-1 and TRBJ2-5): SAVISQKPSRDICQRGTSLTIQCQVDSQVTMMFWYRQQPGQSLTLIATANQGSEATYESGFVIDKFPISRPNLTFSTLTVSNMSPEDSSIYLCSVGSIQRETQYFGPGTRLLVL.

Comments on this clonotype: This may be a read error, as it is one base from a much larger clone. The chain couples TRBV28 to TRBJ2-2; TRBD1 matches at 7 bases. The J segment lost 4 bases and the V segment lost 6 bases, leaving 8 bases of the junction unmatched. Looked up from germline, CDR1 is MDHEN and CDR2 is SYDVKM. The CDR3 has 15 residues. CDR3 region: CASSGQEIFTGELFF. The CDR3 DNA reads TGTGCCAGCAGCGGACAGGAAATCTTCACCGGGGAGCTGTTTTTT.

As to this clonotype: As the CDR3 is not closed by the conserved phenylalanine or tryptophan, this likely results from a read error. The chain uses TRBV11-3 and TRBJ2-1, with TRBD2 as a possible D gene (5 bases). The CDR3 length is 15 residues. V shed 11 bases and J shed 9 bases, with 26 bases lying between them. Germline V lookup: CDR1 SGHNT, CDR2 YENEEA. The CDR3 loop is CAGNLAAAARGEQFI. DNA for the CDR3: TGTGCCGGCAACTTGGCAGCGGCTGCCCGGGGTGAGCAGTTCATC.

Comments on this clonotype: One end of the junction fails to match germline, which may point to a read error. The chain's CDR3 is CANRLDRGHNSLLHF. The CDR3 region has the DNA TGTGCCAACAGACTGGACAGGGGGCATAATTCACTCCTCCACTTT. The chain has TRBV6-5 and TRBJ1-6; 11 nucleotides match TRBD1. The CDR3 sequence is 15 residues long. Per germline, CDR1 MNHEY and CDR2 SVGAGI.

As for this clonotype: One end of the junction varies from germline; a read error may be responsible. V usage is TRBV6-5 and J usage is TRBJ2-1; unclear D gene. Germline V gene data show CDR1 as MNHEY and CDR2 as SVGAGI. The CDR3 extends over 13 amino acids. Written as DNA, the CDR3 is TGTGCCAGCAGTCGTAGGCTTGACAATGAGCAGTCCTTC. Its protein product is CASSRRLDNEQSF.

The rearrangement links TRBV4-1 to TRBJ1-1; the D is unclear. There are 16 residues in the CDR3. Trimming cost V 1 base and J 0 bases, with 12 bases left between them. The germline gives CDR1 MGHRA, CDR2 YSYEKL. The CDR3 protein is CASSQGQFGVNTEAFF. The CDR3 DNA sequence: TGCGCCAGCAGCCAAGGACAATTTGGGGTGAACACTGAAGCTTTCTTT.

Note on this clonotype: An end of the junction differs from the germline gene, which may be a read error. The chain combines TRBV6-5 with TRBJ2-2; possibly TRBD2 for D (7 bases). This CDR3 region has 19 residues. The germline gives CDR1 MNHEY, CDR2 SVGAGI. CDR3: CASSPSSTGVGTNVGELFF. CDR3 DNA: TGTGCCAGCAGCCCATCCTCGACAGGTGTCGGGACTAACGTCGGGGAGCTCTTTTTT.

A note on this clonotype: A much larger clone differs from this one at a single base, so this may be a read error. The chain recombines TRBV28 with TRBJ2-1; 11 bases agree with TRBD2. V was pared by 2 bases and J by 9 bases, with 6 bases of the junction left unmatched. The germline V gene encodes CDR1 MDHEN and CDR2 SYDVKM. The length of the CDR3 is 15 residues. DNA of the CDR3: TGTGCCAGCAGTTTAATGACTAGCGGGAATGGTGAGCAGTTCTTC. Its translation is CASSLMTSGNGEQFF.

The CDR3 spells CASSLRTSGNSYEQYF. DNA for the CDR3: TGTGCCAGTAGTCTCAGGACTAGCGGGAACTCCTACGAGCAGTACTTC. This rearrangement joins TRBV6-2 or TRBV6-3 to TRBJ2-7; 12 nucleotides agree with TRBD2. This CDR3 contains 16 residues. Trimming cost V 9 bases and J 0 bases; bases outside gene matches: 9. CDR1 is MNHEY and CDR2 is SVGEGT in the germline V gene.

As regards this clonotype: Here the CDR3 omits its conserved ending phenylalanine or tryptophan, so a read error is the likely source. V usage is TRBV29-1 and J usage is TRBJ1-1; D is unclear. The germline V gene has CDR1 SQVTM and CDR2 ANQGSEA. There are 9 residues in the CDR3. V lost 8 bases and J 7 bases, leaving 8 bases between the germline ends. The CDR3, as DNA: TGCAGCTGTGGGGATGAAGCTTTCTAT. Translating gives CSCGDEAFY.

With respect to this clonotype: One end of the junction fails to match germline, which may point to a read error. This chain joins TRBV7-8 and TRBJ2-1; tentatively, D is TRBD2 (5 bases). CDR3 length: 15 amino acids. Germline V CDR1 and CDR2: SGHVS, FQNEAQ. CDR3 DNA sequence: TGTGTCAGCAGCTCAGTCTTCGGGGTTTGGGATGAGCAGTTCTTC. Translation: CVSSSVFGVWDEQFF.

This clonotype was seen repeatedly, ten times or more. This chain joins TRBV7-9 and TRBJ2-5, with TRBD2 identical over 9 bases. The junction had 3 bases not matched to a gene; V was cut back by 8 bases and J by 5 bases. There are 12 residues in the CDR3. In germline, CDR1 is SEHNR, CDR2 FQNEAQ (reference sequence). The CDR3 region is CASGGLAETQYF. The CDR3 DNA is TGTGCCAGCGGAGGACTAGCGGAGACCCAGTACTTC. Full variable domain (rest looked up from reference TRBV7-9 and TRBJ2-5): DTGVSQNPRHKITKRGQNVTFRCDPISEHNRLYWYRQTLGQGPEFLTYFQNEAQLEKSRLLSDRFSAERPKGSFSTLEIQRTEQGDSAMYLCASGGLAETQYFGPGTRLLVL.

V usage is TRBV12-1 and J usage is TRBJ2-2; TRBD2 is taken as the D call from the table, unchecked against the DNA. TRBV12-1 is noted as a pseudogene. The CDR3 runs to 21 residues. CDR3 in DNA: TGTGCCAGCAGCCCGGTTGGACAGGGACAGAATAGCGGGACGAACACCGGGGAGCTGTTTTTT. Its translation is CASSPVGQGQNSGTNTGELFF.

This clonotype appeared many times. This sequence joins TRBV28 and TRBJ1-4, with TRBD1 matching over 8 bases. CDR3 length: 13 residues. Germline assignment: CDR1 MDHEN and CDR2 SYDVKM. V dropped 5 bases and J dropped 8; count of bases not matched to a gene: 4. CDR3 DNA: TGTGCCAGCAGTCGGACAGGGTTCGAAAAACTGTTTTTT. This codes for CASSRTGFEKLFF.

This clonotype was detected a few times. At one end, the junction sequence differs from germline, possibly due to a read error. The chain has TRBV11-2 and TRBJ1-2, with a weak D call TRBD1 (5 bases). Per the germline V gene, CDR1 is SGHAT and CDR2 is FQNNGV. The CDR3 extends over 15 amino acids. The CDR3 reads CTSSLEYGACYGYTF. CDR3 nucleotide sequence: TGTACCAGCAGCTTAGAGTATGGGGCCTGCTATGGCTACACCTTC.

In its sample, this clonotype was seen many times. The chain uses TRBV10-3 and TRBJ1-1; D ambiguous. Per germline, CDR1 ENHRY and CDR2 SYGVKD. Trimming removed 3 bases at V and 10 bases at J, with 12 bases between. There are 12 residues in the CDR3. CDR3 sequence: CAISEPQAAAFF. For the CDR3, the DNA is TGTGCCATCAGTGAACCCCAAGCTGCAGCTTTCTTT.

To note about this clonotype: One end of the junction varies from germline; a read error may be responsible. This sequence joins TRBV6-6 and TRBJ2-4, with 8 bases that match TRBD1. CDR3 length: 17 residues. Germline values: CDR1 MNHNY, CDR2 SVGAGI (reference sequence). CDR3 region: CVSIGRTGILAKNIQYF. In DNA, the CDR3 is TGCGTCAGCATTGGACGGACAGGGATCCTAGCCAAAAACATTCAGTACTTC.

Comment on this clonotype: Being one base from a much bigger clone, this may be a read error. V is TRBV5-1 and J is TRBJ2-6, with a tentative D call TRBD1 (5 bases). Trimming stripped 6 bases from V and 4 bases from J, with 20 bases between. From germline, CDR1 is SGHRS and CDR2 YFSETQ. The CDR3 consists of 17 residues. For the CDR3, the DNA is TGCGCCAGCACCCGGACAAGGTGGTCTAGGGGGGCCAACGTCCTGACTTTC. Protein product: CASTRTRWSRGANVLTF.

Comment on this clonotype: This is likely a read error, given that the CDR3 carries no conserved phenylalanine or tryptophan at its end. The gene calls are TRBV11-2 and TRBJ2-7; weak D call: TRBD2 (8 bases). This CDR3 contains 16 residues. The germline CDR1 and CDR2 sequences are SGHAT and FQNNGV. Trimming shortened V by 7 bases and J by 7 bases, and 26 bases separated the two germline ends. CDR3 region: CASTTPGREAQGEQYS. The CDR3 DNA reads TGTGCCAGCACGACTCCTGGGCGGGAGGCACAGGGGGAGCAGTACTCC.

This chain connects TRBV11-2 to TRBJ2-1, with D maybe TRBD1 (6 bases). The end of the DNA fits TRBJ2-7 better, so the J call may be wrong. Germline V lookup: CDR1 SGHAT, CDR2 FQNNGV. The CDR3 has 17 amino acids. For the CDR3, the DNA is TGTGCCAGCAGCTTAGATCAACAGGGCATAGTCTACAATGAACAGTACTTC. Translation gives CASSLDQQGIVYNEQYF.

This clonotype was found a few times. The chain couples TRBV7-9 to TRBJ2-4, with TRBD2 as a possible D gene (5 bases). V was shortened by 5 bases and J by 10 bases, with 18 bases between the two germline ends. The CDR3 length is 14 residues. The V gene's germline CDR1 is SEHNR and CDR2 FQNEAQ (reference sequence). As DNA, the CDR3 is TGTGCCAGCAGCACCTTAGATGGGAGTCCAATTCAGTACTTC. Protein sequence: CASSTLDGSPIQYF.

As concerns this clonotype: This may arise from a read error, as a much more abundant clone is one base away. This chain connects TRBV14 to TRBJ2-1, with 9 bases fitting TRBD2. The CDR3 sequence is 14 residues long. CDR1 and CDR2 from the germline V gene are SGHDN and FVKESK. The CDR3 region has the DNA TGTGACAGCAGCCGGGTGGGCGCGGGAGGGCCTGATTTCTTC. Translation gives CDSSRVGAGGPDFF.

The chain combines TRBV20-1 with TRBJ2-5; 7 bases align to TRBD1. There are 12 residues in the CDR3. Germline CDR1 reads DFQATT; CDR2 reads SNEGSKA (reference sequence). V lost 5 bases and J lost 1; bases outside the gene matches: 1. In DNA form, the CDR3 reads TGCAGTGCTGGGGACAGCCAAGAGACCCAGTACTTC. Its translation: CSAGDSQETQYF.

Comments on this clonotype: An end of the junction differs from the germline gene, which may be a read error. V and J are TRBV11-3 and TRBJ2-3; no definite D call. This CDR3 spans 14 amino acids. Germline lookup yields CDR1 SGHNT and CDR2 YENEEA. The CDR3 reads CASSHQTGTDTHYF. The CDR3 DNA reads as TGTGCCAGCAGCCATCAGACCGGCACAGATACGCATTATTTT. Variable domain in full (rest from reference TRBV11-3 and TRBJ2-3): EAGVVQSPRYKIIEKKQPVAFWCNPISGHNTLYWYLQNLGQGPELLIRYENEEAVDDSQLPKDRFSAERLKGVDSTLKIQPAELGDSAVYLCASSHQTGTDTHYFGPGTRLTVL.

Regarding this clonotype: The junction departs from germline at one end; a sequencing error may be responsible. V is TRBV14 and J is TRBJ2-1, with D perhaps given as TRBD1 or TRBD2 (6 bases each). Germline-derived CDR1 and CDR2 are SGHDN and FVKESK. CDR3 length equals 13 residues. CDR3 region: CVSSRQQGGEQFF. Written as DNA, the CDR3 is TGTGTCAGTAGCCGACAACAGGGAGGTGAGCAATTCTTC.